Detailed here is one T cell receptor (beta chain). These data originate in a study of blood T cell repertoires in COVID-19. Study at large: Sites across the United States, Italy and Spain contributed samples from acute and convalescent COVID-19. Nucleic acid was either cDNA or gDNA, and it came from T cells, B-cell-depleted T cells, or PBMCs.

Study processing details: It was from reference gene primer amplification that nucleated cell counts were estimated. The table came from immunoSEQ multiplex PCR; TCRdb's copy has only in-frame clones and leaves some out. That table gives V, J and clone size, and the DNA gave D and trimming. The sample lists about 230,000 clones, 65% to 85% occurring once. Sequencing was performed on peripheral blood. This TCR derives from a man aged 35 to 55 with acute or convalescent COVID-19.

Here the CDR3 reads CASSVVRGGQPQHF. CDR3 coding DNA: TGTGCCAGCAGCGTAGTGAGGGGAGGACAGCCCCAGCATTTT. The V call is TRBV9, the J call TRBJ1-5; the D gene is possibly TRBD1 (5 bases). V was trimmed by 0 bases and J by 7 bases, leaving 11 bases between them. CDR1 is SGDLS, CDR2 YYNGEE, per germline. This CDR3 spans 14 amino acids. Together with reference TRBV9 and TRBJ1-5, the CDR3 gives the full variable domain: DSGVTQTPKHLITATGQRVTLRCSPRSGDLSVYWYQQSLDQGLQFLIQYYNGEERAKGNILERFSAQQFPDLHSELNLSSLELGDSALYFCASSVVRGGQPQHFGDGTRLSIL.